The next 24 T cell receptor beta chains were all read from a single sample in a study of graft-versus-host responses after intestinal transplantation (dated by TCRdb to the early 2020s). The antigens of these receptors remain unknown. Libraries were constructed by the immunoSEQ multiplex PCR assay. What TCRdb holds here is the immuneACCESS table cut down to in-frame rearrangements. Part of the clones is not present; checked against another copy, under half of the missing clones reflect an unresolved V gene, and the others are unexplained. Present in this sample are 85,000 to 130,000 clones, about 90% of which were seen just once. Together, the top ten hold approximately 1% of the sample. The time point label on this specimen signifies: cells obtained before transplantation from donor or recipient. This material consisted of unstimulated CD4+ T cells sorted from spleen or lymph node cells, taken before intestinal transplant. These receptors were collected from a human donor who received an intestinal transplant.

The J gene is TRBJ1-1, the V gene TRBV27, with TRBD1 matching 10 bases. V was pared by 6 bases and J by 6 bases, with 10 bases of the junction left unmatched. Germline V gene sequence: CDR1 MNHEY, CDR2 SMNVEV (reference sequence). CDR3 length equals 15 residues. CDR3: CASSRPGQGLAEAFF. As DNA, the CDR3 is TGTGCCAGCAGCCGACCGGGACAGGGGCTGGCTGAAGCTTTCTTT.

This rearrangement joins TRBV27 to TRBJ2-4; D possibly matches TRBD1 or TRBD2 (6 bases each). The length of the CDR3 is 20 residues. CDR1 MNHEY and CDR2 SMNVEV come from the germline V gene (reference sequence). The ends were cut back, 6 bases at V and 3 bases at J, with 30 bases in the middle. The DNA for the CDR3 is TGTGCCAGCAGGCTACAGGGATTCCGGGGGACGAGGGGAGGCAAAAACATTCAGTACTTC. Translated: CASRLQGFRGTRGGKNIQYF.

The CDR3 is CASSSGTVNNEQFF. The CDR3 bases are TGTGCCAGCAGCTCCGGGACAGTCAACAATGAGCAGTTCTTC. The chain joins TRBV7-9 to TRBJ2-1; 7 bases line up with TRBD1. CDR3 length: 14 amino acids. Trimming removed 4 bases from V and 5 bases from J; junction bases left unmatched: 5. The germline V gene has CDR1 SEHNR and CDR2 FQNEAQ (reference sequence).

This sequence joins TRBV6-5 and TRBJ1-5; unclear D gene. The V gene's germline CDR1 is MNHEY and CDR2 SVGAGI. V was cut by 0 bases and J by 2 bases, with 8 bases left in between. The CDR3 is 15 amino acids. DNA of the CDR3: TGTGCCAGCAGTTACTCGTGGCAGGGCAATCAGCCCCAGCATTTT. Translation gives CASSYSWQGNQPQHF.

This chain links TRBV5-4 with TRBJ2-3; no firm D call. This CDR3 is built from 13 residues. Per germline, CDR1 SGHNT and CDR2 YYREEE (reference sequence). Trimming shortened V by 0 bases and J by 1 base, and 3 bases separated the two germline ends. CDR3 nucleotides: TGTGCCAGCAGCTTGGCAGGCACAGATACGCAGTATTTT. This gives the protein CASSLAGTDTQYF.

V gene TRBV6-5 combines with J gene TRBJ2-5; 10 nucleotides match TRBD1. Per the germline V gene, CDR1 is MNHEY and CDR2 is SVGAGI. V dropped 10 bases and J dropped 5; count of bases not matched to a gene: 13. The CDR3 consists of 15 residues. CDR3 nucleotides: TGTGCCACCGGGGGACAGGGGTATTCATGGGAGACCCAGTACTTC. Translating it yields CATGGQGYSWETQYF.

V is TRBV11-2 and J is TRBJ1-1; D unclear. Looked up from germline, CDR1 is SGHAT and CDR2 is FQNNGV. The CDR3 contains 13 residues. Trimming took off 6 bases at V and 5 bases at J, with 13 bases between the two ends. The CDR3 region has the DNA TGTGCCAGCAGTAGTGGGGTGAGGACTGAAGCTTTCTTT. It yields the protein CASSSGVRTEAFF.

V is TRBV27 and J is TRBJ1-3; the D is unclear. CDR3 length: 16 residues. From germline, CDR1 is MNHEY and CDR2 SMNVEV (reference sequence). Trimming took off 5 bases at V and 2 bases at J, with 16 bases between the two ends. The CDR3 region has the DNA TGTGCCAGCAGTAAAAGGGCCAGAGAACCTGGAAACACCATATATTTT. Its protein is CASSKRAREPGNTIYF.

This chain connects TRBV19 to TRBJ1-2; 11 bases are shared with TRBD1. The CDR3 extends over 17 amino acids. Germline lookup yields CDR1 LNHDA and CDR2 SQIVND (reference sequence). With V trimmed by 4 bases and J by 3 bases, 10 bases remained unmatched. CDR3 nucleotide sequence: TGTGCCAGTAGTACCGAAAGGACAGGGGGCGTCTACTATGGCTACACCTTC. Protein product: CASSTERTGGVYYGYTF.

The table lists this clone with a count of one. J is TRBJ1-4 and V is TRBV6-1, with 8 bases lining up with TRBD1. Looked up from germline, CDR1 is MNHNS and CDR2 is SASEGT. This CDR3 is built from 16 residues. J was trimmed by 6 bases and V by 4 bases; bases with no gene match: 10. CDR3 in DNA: TGTGCCAGCAGTGCCCCCCGGGACAGGACATATGAAAAACTGTTTTTT. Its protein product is CASSAPRDRTYEKLFF.

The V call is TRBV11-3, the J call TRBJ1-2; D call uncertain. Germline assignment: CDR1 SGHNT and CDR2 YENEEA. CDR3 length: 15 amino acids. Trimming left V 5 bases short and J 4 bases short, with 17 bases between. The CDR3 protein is CASSLDGPTGYGYTF. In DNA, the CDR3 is TGTGCCAGCAGCCTGGACGGCCCCACGGGCTATGGCTACACCTTC.

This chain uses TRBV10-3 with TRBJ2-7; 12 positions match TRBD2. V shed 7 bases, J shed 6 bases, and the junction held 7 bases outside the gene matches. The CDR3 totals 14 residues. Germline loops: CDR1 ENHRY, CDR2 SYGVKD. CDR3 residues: CAIKASGRASEQYF. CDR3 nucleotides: TGTGCCATCAAAGCTAGCGGGAGGGCTTCCGAGCAGTACTTC.

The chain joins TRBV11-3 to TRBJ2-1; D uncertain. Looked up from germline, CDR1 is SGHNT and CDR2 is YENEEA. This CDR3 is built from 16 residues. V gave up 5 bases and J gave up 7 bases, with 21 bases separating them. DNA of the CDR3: TGTGCCAGCAGCAGAACCTTCAGGACCCCTCAGAATGAGCAGTTCTTC. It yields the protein CASSRTFRTPQNEQFF.

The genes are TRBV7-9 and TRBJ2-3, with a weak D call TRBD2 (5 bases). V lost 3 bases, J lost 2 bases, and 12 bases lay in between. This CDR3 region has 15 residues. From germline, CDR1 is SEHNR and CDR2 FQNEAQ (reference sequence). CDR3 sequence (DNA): TGTGCCAGCAGCTTGGTGGACTCAGTCACAGATACGCAGTATTTT. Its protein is CASSLVDSVTDTQYF.

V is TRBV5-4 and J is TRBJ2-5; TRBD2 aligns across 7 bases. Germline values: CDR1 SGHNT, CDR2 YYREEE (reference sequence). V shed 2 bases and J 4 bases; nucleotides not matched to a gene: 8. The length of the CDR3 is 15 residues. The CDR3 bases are TGTGCCAGCAGCTTCCCTGGCGGGAGACGAGAGACCCAGTACTTC. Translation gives CASSFPGGRRETQYF.

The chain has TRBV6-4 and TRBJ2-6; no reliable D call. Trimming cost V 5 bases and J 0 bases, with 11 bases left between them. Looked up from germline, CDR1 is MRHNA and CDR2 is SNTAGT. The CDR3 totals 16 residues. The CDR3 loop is CASSPSGNSGANVLTF. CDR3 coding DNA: TGTGCCAGCAGTCCGTCCGGAAACTCTGGGGCCAACGTCCTGACTTTC.

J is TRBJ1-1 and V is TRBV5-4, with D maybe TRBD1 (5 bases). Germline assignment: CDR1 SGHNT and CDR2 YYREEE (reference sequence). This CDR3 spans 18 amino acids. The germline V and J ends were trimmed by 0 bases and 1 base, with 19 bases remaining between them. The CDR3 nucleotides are TGTGCCAGCAGCTTGGGGGGCAGGTTAAATCAGCCGAACACTGAAGCTTTCTTT. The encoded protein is CASSLGGRLNQPNTEAFF.

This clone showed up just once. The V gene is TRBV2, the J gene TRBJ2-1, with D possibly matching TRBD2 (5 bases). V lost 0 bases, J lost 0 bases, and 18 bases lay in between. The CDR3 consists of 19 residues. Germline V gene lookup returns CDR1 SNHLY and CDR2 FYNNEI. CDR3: CASSEAPVDQADSYNEQFF. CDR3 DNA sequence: TGTGCCAGCAGTGAAGCGCCTGTTGATCAAGCGGACTCCTACAATGAGCAGTTCTTC.

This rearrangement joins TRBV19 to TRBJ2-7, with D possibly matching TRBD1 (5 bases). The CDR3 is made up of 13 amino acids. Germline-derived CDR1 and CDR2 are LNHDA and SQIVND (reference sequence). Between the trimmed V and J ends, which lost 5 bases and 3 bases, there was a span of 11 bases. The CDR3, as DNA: TGTGCCAGTAGTCAGGGTTCTTTCTACGAGCAGTACTTC. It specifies CASSQGSFYEQYF.

The CDR3 bases are TGTGCCAGCAGTGCCGTAAACTCCCCCTACGAGCAGTACTTC. Encoded protein: CASSAVNSPYEQYF. The chain employs TRBV28 and TRBJ2-7; D not certain. Trimming stripped 5 bases from V and 2 bases from J, with 13 bases between. The CDR3 has 14 amino acids. Germline V lookup: CDR1 MDHEN, CDR2 SYDVKM.

CDR3 amino acids: CAWSRLATEQYF. CDR3 in DNA: TGTGCCTGGAGTCGTCTAGCCACCGAGCAGTACTTC. This chain uses TRBV30 with TRBJ2-7; D is perhaps TRBD2 (5 bases). Trimming left V 2 bases short and J 6 bases short, with 11 bases between. CDR1 GTSNPN and CDR2 SVGIG come from the germline V gene (reference sequence). This CDR3 is built from 12 residues.

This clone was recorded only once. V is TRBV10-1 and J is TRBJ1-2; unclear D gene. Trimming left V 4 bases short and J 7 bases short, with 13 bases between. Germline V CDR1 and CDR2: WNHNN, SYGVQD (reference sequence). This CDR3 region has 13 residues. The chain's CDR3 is CASSATALGGYTF. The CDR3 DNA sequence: TGCGCCAGCAGTGCAACGGCCTTGGGTGGCTACACCTTC.

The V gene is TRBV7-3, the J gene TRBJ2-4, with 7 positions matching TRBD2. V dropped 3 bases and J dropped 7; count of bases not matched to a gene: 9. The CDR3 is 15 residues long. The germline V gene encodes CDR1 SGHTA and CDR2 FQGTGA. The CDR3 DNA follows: TGTGCCAGCAGCTTTAGGGCGGGAGAGGGGAACATTCAGTACTTC. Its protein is CASSFRAGEGNIQYF.

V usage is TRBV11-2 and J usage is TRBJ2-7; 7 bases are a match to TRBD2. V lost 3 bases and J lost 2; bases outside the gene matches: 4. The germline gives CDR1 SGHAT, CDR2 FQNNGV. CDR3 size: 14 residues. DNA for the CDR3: TGTGCCAGCAGCTTCGCTAGCGGAACCTACGAGCAGTACTTC. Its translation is CASSFASGTYEQYF.